The sequence of this TCR beta chain was determined in a study of PD-L1 blockade in urothelial cancer. Looking at the study overall: Samples came from 3 weeks, at the second dose, and 6 weeks into treatment.

The CDR3 is 15 residues long. The germline V gene has CDR1 MGHRA and CDR2 YSYEKL. V lost 6 bases and J 0 bases, leaving 12 bases between the germline ends. Clones were read by immunoSEQ multiplex PCR, and TCRdb kept only the in-frame ones, dropping some. The sample holds just over 20,000 clones, 70% to 90% seen once. Patients were living with locally advanced or metastatic urothelial carcinoma. In its sample, this clone was seen once. Specimen: PBMCs, collected around atezolizumab (anti-PD-L1) treatment. The origin of this receptor is a man in his forties or fifties with urothelial cancer. The chain is built from TRBV4-1 and TRBJ2-1; the D gene is possibly TRBD1 (5 bases). As DNA, the CDR3 is TGCGCCAGCAGATATACAGGAAGCTCCTACAATGAGCAGTTCTTC. Protein sequence: CASRYTGSSYNEQFF.